One T cell receptor (beta chain) is described in this entry. What antigen it recognizes has not been identified. Per-nucleotide qualities are absent, and no much larger clonotype sits a single base away. The data derive from a study of identifying expanded T cells in peripheral blood (dated by TCRdb to about 2019). Regarding the study in general: Separate aliquots of the same genomic DNA pool were sequenced to produce technical replicates, and four replicates were compared in pairs. Overall study results and their limits: Both the number of clones called differentially abundant and the false-positive rate were significantly reduced by the beta-binomial model across all healthy-donor time intervals. The binomial model flagged roughly 1.3 differentially abundant clones between technical replicates but 15 to 17 over around two weeks and 19 to 20 over approximately 4 weeks. It was expected by the authors that biological variance in healthy repertoires might increase further over much longer intervals, such as months to years. Across all healthy donors, variance in clone template counts between two-week samples was found to increase significantly with total template count.

During the collection period, no infections or other immune events were recorded for the healthy donors. Blood repertoires from healthy donors were used as a training cohort for calibrating time-dependent variance in a beta-binomial model of differential abundance of T-cell clones. There were about ten healthy donors in the training cohort, of whom 3 were female and 7 were male. Donor ages ranged from about 25 to 64 years, with an average of 43 years. Whole blood, obtained from a commercial supplier, was collected from each healthy donor at three time points spaced roughly 14 days apart. Genomic DNA was extracted from unsorted whole blood for immunosequencing. TCRbeta CDR3 regions were profiled by bias-controlled multiplex PCR amplification of genomic DNA with the immunoSEQ Assay. The published analysis was carried out like this. The absolute abundance of each unique TCRbeta CDR3 region was quantified after sequences were collapsed and filtered. Differential abundance was assessed using a binomial (Fisher-equivalent) model and a beta-binomial model in which time-dependent variance fitted from healthy donors was added. Any clone with fewer than 5 combined templates was excluded, and a clone was called differentially abundant if its Benjamini-Hochberg FDR was below 0.01. In the beta-binomial model, variance was expressed as a function of the total template count across the two samples, in the form v = (b*log(k)+a)^2. TCRdb holds this immuneACCESS table with in-frame rearrangements only. Some clones are missing; in checked studies, unresolved V genes explain under half, and the rest has no known cause. V, J and clone size are those of that table, while D and trimming were read from the DNA. The sample table records approximately 100,000 clones; approximately 90% of these occur just once. The biggest ten clones account for 7.5% to 9.5% of the sample.

Counted from cysteine to phenylalanine, this CDR3 has 17 amino acids. Of the read, only the CDR3 DNA is kept; its 51 bases are in frame from base 1. In the germline V gene, CDR1 corresponds to MRHNA and CDR2 to SNTAGT. V gives up 3 bases and J gives up 1 base, and the segment between their germline ends measures 18 bases. The sample consisted of blood. The V and J segments used are TRBV6-4 and TRBJ1-1, with the D gene call left open. The TCR originated in a person between 18 and 75 years old in good health. The DNA sequence reads TGTGCCAGCAGTGAGCCCAGAGGGCAACCACCGAACACTGAAGCTTTCTTT. Its product reads: CASSEPRGQPPNTEAFF.